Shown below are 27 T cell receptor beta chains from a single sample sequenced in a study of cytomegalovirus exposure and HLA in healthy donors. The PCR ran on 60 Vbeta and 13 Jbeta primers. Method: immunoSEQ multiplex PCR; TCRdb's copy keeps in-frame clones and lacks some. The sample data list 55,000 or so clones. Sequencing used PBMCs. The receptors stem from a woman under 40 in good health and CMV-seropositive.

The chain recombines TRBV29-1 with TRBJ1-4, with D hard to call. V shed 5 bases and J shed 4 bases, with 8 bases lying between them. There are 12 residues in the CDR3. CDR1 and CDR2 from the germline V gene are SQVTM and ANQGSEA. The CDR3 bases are TGCAGCGTTTTCGGCGGTAATGAAAAACTGTTTTTT. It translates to CSVFGGNEKLFF.

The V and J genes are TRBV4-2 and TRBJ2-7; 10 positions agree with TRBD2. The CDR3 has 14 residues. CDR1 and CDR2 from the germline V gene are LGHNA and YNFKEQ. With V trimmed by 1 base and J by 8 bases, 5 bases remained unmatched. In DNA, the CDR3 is TGTGCCAGCAGCCAAGGGCTAGCGGGGGCTCAGCAGTACTTC. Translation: CASSQGLAGAQQYF.

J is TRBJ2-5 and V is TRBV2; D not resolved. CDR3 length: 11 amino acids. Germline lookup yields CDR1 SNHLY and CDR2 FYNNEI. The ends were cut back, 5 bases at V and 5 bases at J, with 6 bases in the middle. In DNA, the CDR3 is TGTGCCAGCAGTACCGGGGAGACCCAGTACTTC. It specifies CASSTGETQYF.

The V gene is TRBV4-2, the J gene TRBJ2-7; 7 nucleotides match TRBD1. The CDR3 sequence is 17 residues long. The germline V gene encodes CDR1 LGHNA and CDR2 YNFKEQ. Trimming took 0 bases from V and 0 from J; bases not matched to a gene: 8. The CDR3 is CASSQEEGTEISYEQYF. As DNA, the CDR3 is TGTGCCAGCAGCCAAGAAGAAGGGACAGAGATCTCCTACGAGCAGTACTTC.

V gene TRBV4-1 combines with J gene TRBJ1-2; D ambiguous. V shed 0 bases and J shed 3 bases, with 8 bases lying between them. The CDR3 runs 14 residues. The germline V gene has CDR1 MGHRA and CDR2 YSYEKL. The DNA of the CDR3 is TGCGCCAGCAGCCAAGATCGCGGGTACTATGGCTACACCTTC. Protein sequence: CASSQDRGYYGYTF.

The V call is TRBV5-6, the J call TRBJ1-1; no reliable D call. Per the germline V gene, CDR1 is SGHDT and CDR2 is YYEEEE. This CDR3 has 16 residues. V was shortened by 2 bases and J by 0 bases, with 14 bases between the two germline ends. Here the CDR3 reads CASSFPGRFMNTEAFF. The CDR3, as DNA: TGTGCCAGCAGCTTCCCAGGCCGCTTCATGAACACTGAAGCTTTCTTT.

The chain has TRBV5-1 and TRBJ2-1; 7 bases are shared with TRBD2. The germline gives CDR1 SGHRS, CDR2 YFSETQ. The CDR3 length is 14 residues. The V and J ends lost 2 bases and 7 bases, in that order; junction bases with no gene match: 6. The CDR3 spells CASSFSGGLNEQFF. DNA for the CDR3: TGCGCCAGCAGCTTCTCGGGAGGCTTAAATGAGCAGTTCTTC.

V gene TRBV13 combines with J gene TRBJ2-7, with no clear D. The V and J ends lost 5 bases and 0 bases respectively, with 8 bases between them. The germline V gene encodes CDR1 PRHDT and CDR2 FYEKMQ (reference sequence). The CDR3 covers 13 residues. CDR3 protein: CASSPLTSYEQYF. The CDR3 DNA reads TGTGCCAGCAGCCCCCTAACCTCCTACGAGCAGTACTTC. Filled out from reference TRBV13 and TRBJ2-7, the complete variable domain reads AAGVIQSPRHLIKEKRETATLKCYPIPRHDTVYWYQQGPGQDPQFLISFYEKMQSDKGSIPDRFSAQQFSDYHSELNMSSLELGDSALYFCASSPLTSYEQYFGPGTRLTVT.

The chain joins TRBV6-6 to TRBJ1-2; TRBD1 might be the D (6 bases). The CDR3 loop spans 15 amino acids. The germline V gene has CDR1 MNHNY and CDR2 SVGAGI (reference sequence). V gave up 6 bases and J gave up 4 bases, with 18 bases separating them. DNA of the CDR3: TGTGCCAGCAGCCAACAGGGCGCCTTAAGCTATGGCTACACCTTC. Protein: CASSQQGALSYGYTF.

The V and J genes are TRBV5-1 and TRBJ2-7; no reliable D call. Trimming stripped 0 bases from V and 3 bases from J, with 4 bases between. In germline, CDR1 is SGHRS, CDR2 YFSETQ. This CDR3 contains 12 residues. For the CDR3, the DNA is TGCGCCAGCAGCTTGGACTACTACGAGCAGTACTTC. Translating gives CASSLDYYEQYF.

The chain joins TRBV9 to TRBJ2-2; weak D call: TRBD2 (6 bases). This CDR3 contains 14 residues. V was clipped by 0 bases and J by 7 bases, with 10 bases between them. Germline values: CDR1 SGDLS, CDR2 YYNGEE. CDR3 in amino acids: CASSVVQEGGELFF. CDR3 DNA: TGTGCCAGCAGCGTAGTCCAGGAGGGCGGGGAGCTGTTTTTT. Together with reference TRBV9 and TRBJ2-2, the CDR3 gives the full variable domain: DSGVTQTPKHLITATGQRVTLRCSPRSGDLSVYWYQQSLDQGLQFLIQYYNGEERAKGNILERFSAQQFPDLHSELNLSSLELGDSALYFCASSVVQEGGELFFGEGSRLTVL.

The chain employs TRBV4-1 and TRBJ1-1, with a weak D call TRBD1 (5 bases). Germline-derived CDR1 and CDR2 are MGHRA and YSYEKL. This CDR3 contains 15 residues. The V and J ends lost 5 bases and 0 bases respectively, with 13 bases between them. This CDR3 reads CASSFRGDLNTEAFF. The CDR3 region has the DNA TGCGCCAGCAGCTTTCGGGGGGACCTGAACACTGAAGCTTTCTTT.

The DNA of the CDR3 is TGTGCCAGCAGCCGACAGGGGGAGGCTACAGATACGCAGTATTTT. Its protein product is CASSRQGEATDTQYF. The rearrangement uses TRBV6-5 and TRBJ2-3; TRBD1 matches 9 bases. V lost 6 bases to trimming and J lost 3 bases; unmatched junction nucleotides: 7. Germline CDR1 MNHEY, CDR2 SVGAGI. The CDR3 is 15 residues long.

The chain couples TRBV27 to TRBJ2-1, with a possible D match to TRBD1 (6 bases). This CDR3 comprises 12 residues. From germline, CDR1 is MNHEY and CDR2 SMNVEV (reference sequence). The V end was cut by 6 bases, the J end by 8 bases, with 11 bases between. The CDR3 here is CASSMGHHEQFF. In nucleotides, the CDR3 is TGTGCCAGCAGCATGGGACACCATGAGCAGTTCTTC.

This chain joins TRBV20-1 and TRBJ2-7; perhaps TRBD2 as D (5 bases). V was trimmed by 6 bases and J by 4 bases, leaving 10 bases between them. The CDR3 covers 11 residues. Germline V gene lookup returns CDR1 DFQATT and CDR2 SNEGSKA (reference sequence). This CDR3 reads CSAESGYEQYF. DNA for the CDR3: TGCAGTGCCGAGAGCGGTTACGAGCAGTACTTC.

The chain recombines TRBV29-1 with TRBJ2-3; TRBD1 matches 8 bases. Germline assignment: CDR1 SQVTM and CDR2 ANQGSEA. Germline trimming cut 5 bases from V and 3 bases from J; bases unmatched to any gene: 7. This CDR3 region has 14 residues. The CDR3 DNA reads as TGCAGCGTTCCTCAGGGGGCGGGGACAGATACGCAGTATTTT. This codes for CSVPQGAGTDTQYF.

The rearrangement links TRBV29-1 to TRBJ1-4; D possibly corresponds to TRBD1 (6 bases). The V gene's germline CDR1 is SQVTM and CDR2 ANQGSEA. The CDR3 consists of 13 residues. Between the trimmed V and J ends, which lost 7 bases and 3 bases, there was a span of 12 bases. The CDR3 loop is CSGMGAPNEKLFF. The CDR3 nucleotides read TGCAGCGGGATGGGGGCACCTAATGAAAAACTGTTTTTT.

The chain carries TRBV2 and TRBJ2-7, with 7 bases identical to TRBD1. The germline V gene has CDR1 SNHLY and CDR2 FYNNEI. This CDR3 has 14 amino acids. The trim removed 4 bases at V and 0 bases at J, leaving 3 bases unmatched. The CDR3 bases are TGTGCCAGCAGTGTCAGGGACAGCTCCTACGAGCAGTACTTC. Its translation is CASSVRDSSYEQYF. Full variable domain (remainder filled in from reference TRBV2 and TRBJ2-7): EPEVTQTPSHQVTQMGQEVILRCVPISNHLYFYWYRQILGQKVEFLVSFYNNEISEKSEIFDDQFSVERPDGSNFTLKIRSTKLEDSAMYFCASSVRDSSYEQYFGPGTRLTVT.

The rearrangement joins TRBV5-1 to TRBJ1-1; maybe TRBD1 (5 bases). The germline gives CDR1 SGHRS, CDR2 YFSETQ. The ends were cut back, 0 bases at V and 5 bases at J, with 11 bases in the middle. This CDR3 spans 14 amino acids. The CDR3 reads CASSLDAGRTEAFF. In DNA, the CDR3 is TGCGCCAGCAGCTTGGACGCAGGGCGGACTGAAGCTTTCTTT.

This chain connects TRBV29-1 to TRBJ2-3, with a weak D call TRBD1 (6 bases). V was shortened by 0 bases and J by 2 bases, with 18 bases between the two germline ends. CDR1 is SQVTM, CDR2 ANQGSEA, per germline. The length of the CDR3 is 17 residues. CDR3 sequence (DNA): TGCAGCGTTGAAGATCCTATTGAAGGGGGACACACAGATACGCAGTATTTT. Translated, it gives CSVEDPIEGGHTDTQYF.

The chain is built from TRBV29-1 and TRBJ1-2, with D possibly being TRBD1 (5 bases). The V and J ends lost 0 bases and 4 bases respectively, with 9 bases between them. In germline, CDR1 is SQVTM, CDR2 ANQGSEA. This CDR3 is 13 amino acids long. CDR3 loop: CSVEDGATYGYTF. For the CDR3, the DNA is TGCAGCGTTGAAGATGGGGCAACCTATGGCTACACCTTC.

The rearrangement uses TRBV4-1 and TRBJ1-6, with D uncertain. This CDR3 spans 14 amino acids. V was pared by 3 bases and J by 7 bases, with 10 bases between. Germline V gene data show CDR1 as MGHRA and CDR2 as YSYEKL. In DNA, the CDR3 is TGCGCCAGCAGCCAGGCCGGGTCCAATTCACCCCTCCACTTT. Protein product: CASSQAGSNSPLHF.

In DNA form, the CDR3 reads TGTGCCACCTTAATCTCGAAGGGGGTAGGGGTGCCTAATGAGCAGTTCTTC. Residues: CATLISKGVGVPNEQFF. V usage is TRBV27 and J usage is TRBJ2-1; D might be TRBD1 (6 bases). The V end was cut by 10 bases, the J end by 7 bases, with 29 bases between. In germline, CDR1 is MNHEY, CDR2 SMNVEV (reference sequence). The CDR3 sequence is 17 residues long.

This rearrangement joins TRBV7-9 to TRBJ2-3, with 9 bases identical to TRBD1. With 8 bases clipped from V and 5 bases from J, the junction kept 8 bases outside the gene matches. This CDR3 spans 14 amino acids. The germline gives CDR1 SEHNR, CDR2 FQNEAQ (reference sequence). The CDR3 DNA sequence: TGTGCCAGCCGGATTGGACAGGGGTTAGATACGCAGTATTTT. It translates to CASRIGQGLDTQYF.

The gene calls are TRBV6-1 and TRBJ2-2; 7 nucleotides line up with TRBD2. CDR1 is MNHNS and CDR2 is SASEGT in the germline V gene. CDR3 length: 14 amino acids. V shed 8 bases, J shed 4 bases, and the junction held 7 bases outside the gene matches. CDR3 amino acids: CASGERDGTGELFF. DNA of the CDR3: TGTGCCAGCGGCGAGCGGGACGGCACCGGGGAGCTGTTTTTT.

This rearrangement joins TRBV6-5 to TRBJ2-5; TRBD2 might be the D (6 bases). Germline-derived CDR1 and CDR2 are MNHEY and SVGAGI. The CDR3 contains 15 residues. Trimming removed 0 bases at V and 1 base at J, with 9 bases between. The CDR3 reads CASSYSWGVQETQYF. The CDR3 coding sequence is TGTGCCAGCAGTTACTCGTGGGGGGTCCAAGAGACCCAGTACTTC.

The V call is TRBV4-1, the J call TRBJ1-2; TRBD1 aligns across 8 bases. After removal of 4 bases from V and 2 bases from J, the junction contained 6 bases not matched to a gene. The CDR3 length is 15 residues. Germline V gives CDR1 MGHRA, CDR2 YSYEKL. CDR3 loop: CASSLSRQGNYGYTF. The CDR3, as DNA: TGCGCCAGCAGCCTGAGCAGACAGGGGAACTATGGCTACACCTTC.